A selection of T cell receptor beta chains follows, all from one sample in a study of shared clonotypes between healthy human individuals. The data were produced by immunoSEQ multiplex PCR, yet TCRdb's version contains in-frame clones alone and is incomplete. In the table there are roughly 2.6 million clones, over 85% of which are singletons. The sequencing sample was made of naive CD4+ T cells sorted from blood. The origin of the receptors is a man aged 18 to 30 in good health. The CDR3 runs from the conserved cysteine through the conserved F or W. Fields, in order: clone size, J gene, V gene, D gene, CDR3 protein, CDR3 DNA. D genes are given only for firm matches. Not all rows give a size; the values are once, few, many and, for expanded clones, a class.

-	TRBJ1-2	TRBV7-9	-	CASSPNFNPYGYTF	TGTGCCAGCAGCCCTAACTTCAATCCCTATGGCTACACCTTC
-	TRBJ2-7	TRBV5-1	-	CASSANTGTPSYEQYF	TGCGCCAGCAGCGCAAATACTGGGACTCCTTCCTACGAGCAGTACTTC
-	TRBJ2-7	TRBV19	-	CASSTQGFSGSSYEQYF	TGTGCCAGTAGTACGCAGGGATTTTCGGGCAGCTCCTACGAGCAGTACTTC
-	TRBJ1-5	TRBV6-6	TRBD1	CASMGTGNQPQHF	TGTGCCAGCATGGGGACAGGGAATCAGCCCCAGCATTTT
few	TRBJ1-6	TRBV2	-	CASSEGTNSPLHF	TGTGCCAGCAGTGAAGGGACCAATTCACCCCTCCACTTT
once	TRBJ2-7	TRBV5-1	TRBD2	CASSSGLAGGRYEQYF	TGCGCCAGCAGCTCGGGACTAGCGGGAGGCAGGTACGAGCAGTACTTC
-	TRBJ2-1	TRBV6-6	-	CASSYGDSPPFF	TGTGCCAGCAGTTATGGGGACTCCCCCCCGTTCTTC
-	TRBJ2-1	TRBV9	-	CASSVSLANEQFF	TGTGCCAGCAGCGTCTCACTAGCCAATGAGCAGTTCTTC
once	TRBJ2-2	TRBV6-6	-	CASSYGFGELFF	TGTGCCAGCAGTTACGGGTTCGGGGAGCTGTTTTTT
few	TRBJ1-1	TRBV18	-	CASSPIKGTEAFF	TGTGCCAGCTCGCCGATAAAGGGCACTGAAGCTTTCTTT
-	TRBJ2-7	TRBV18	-	CASSSTGTVSYEQYF	TGTGCCAGCTCTAGTACCGGGACCGTCTCCTACGAGCAGTACTTC
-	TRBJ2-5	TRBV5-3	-	CARSPGTGLWQTQYF	TGTGCCAGAAGCCCCGGAACAGGGTTATGGCAGACCCAGTACTTC
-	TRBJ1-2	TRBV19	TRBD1	CASSITIGTVYGYTF	TGTGCCAGTAGTATAACTATCGGGACAGTCTATGGCTACACCTTC
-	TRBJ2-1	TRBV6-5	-	CASTSQRLNNEQFF	TGTGCCAGTACCTCCCAACGGCTAAACAATGAGCAGTTCTTC
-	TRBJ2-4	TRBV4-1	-	CASSHQGQGGLAKNIQYF	TGCGCCAGCAGCCACCAGGGGCAAGGGGGTCTAGCCAAAAACATTCAGTACTTC
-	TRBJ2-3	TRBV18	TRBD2	CASSPLAGAFSTDTQYF	TGTGCCAGCTCACCGCTAGCGGGGGCCTTTAGCACAGATACGCAGTATTTT
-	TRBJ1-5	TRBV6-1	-	CASSANQPHSNQPQHF	TGTGCCAGCAGTGCCAACCAGCCTCACAGCAATCAGCCCCAGCATTTT
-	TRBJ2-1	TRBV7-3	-	CASSLSWYNEQFF	TGTGCCAGCAGCTTAAGCTGGTACAATGAGCAGTTCTTC
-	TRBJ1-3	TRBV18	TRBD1	CASSRDRGSSGNTIYF	TGTGCCAGCTCACGGGACAGGGGCAGCTCTGGAAACACCATATATTTT
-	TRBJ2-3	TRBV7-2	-	CASSLMGLDTQYF	TGTGCCAGCAGCTTAATGGGGCTAGATACGCAGTATTTT
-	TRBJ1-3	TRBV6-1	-	CASSDPGNTIYF	TGTGCCAGCAGTGACCCCGGGAACACCATATATTTT
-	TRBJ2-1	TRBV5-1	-	CASSSRGESSYNEQFF	TGCGCCAGCAGCTCCCGCGGGGAAAGCTCCTACAATGAGCAGTTCTTC
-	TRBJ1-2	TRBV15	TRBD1	CATSAPGQGKDGYTF	TGTGCCACCAGCGCCCCGGGACAGGGGAAGGATGGCTACACCTTC
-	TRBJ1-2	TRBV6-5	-	CASSYGQGRRYGYTF	TGTGCCAGCAGTTACGGCCAGGGGCGCAGGTATGGCTACACCTTC
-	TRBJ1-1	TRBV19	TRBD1	CASSNPQGTVVVEAFF	TGTGCCAGTAGTAACCCACAGGGGACGGTGGTTGTTGAAGCTTTCTTT
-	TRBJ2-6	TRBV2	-	CASSVEGAGANVLTF	TGTGCCAGCAGTGTCGAGGGGGCTGGGGCCAACGTCCTGACTTTC
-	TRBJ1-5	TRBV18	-	CASSFGTPYSNQPQHF	TGTGCCAGCTCTTTCGGGACACCGTATAGCAATCAGCCCCAGCATTTT
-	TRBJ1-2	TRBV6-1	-	CASSFQGYGYTF	TGTGCCAGCAGTTTCCAGGGGTATGGCTACACCTTC
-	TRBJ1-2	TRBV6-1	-	CASSDIANYGYTF	TGTGCCAGCAGTGATATAGCTAACTATGGCTACACCTTC
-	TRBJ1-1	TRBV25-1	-	CASSRDKGTEAFF	TGTGCCAGCAGCCGGGATAAGGGCACTGAAGCTTTCTTT
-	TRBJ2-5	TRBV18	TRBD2	CASSPPAGGPQETQYF	TGTGCCAGCTCACCACCGGCGGGGGGCCCCCAAGAGACCCAGTACTTC
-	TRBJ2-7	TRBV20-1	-	CSAARSYEQYF	TGCAGTGCGGCCAGGTCCTACGAGCAGTACTTC
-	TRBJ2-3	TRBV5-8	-	CASSSNGRTTDTQYF	TGTGCCAGCAGCTCAAATGGACGGACAACAGATACGCAGTATTTT
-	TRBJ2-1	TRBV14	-	CASRQKQGEPYNEQFF	TGTGCCAGCAGGCAAAAACAGGGAGAGCCCTACAATGAGCAGTTCTTC
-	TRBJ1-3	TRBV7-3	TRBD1	CASSLSTGQGENTIYF	TGTGCCAGCAGCTTATCCACGGGACAGGGTGAAAACACCATATATTTT
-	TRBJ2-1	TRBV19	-	CASSIRAGWWNEQFF	TGTGCCAGTAGTATACGGGCGGGATGGTGGAATGAGCAGTTCTTC
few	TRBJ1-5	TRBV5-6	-	CASSSSFSNQPQHF	TGTGCCAGCAGCTCGAGCTTTAGCAATCAGCCCCAGCATTTT